These 25 T cell receptor beta chains came from one sample sequenced in a study of breast tumors, draining lymph nodes, adjacent tissues. TCRdb reprocessed the multiplex PCR reads via MiXCR and lists one record per CDR3 protein. The sample records about 140,000 distinct CDR3 sequences, approximately 32% being singletons. Samples came from axillary lymph nodes draining the breast cancer. The sample comprised axillary lymph node tissue. These receptors were taken from a female donor with breast cancer. Some clones in this sample may be carry-over from other donors' samples.

The chain is built from TRBV2 and TRBJ2-7; D is perhaps TRBD1 (7 bases). Trimming took off 4 bases at V and 6 bases at J, with 22 bases between the two ends. The CDR3 consists of 16 residues. CDR1 SNHLY and CDR2 FYNNEI come from the germline V gene. Here the CDR3 DNA reads TGTGCCAGCAGTGGGGCAGGGGGACGGGCGGGGCCCGAGCAGTACTTC. It encodes CASSGAGGRAGPEQYF.

The table lists this clonotype with many counts. The chain employs TRBV12-3 or TRBV12-4 and TRBJ2-5; 7 nucleotides agree with TRBD2. With V trimmed by 5 bases and J by 4 bases, 4 bases remained unmatched. The CDR3 spans 13 residues. The CDR3 loop is CASSLREGETQYF. The CDR3 DNA follows: TGTGCCAGCAGTCTCAGGGAGGGAGAGACCCAGTACTTC.

The chain is built from TRBV6-6 and TRBJ1-6; D remains unclear. Per germline, CDR1 MNHNY and CDR2 SVGAGI (reference sequence). V was trimmed by 5 bases and J by 8 bases, leaving 10 bases between them. There are 13 residues in the CDR3. The CDR3 region is CASSHVQDSPLHF. CDR3 in DNA: TGTGCCAGCAGTCACGTCCAGGATTCACCCCTCCACTTT.

The chain employs TRBV7-9 and TRBJ2-5; perhaps TRBD1 as D (6 bases). Germline CDR1 and CDR2: SEHNR and FQNEAQ (reference sequence). CDR3 length equals 15 residues. The V end was cut by 0 bases, the J end by 5 bases, with 13 bases between. CDR3 coding DNA: TGTGCCAGCAGCTTAGCTCAAACAGGGTGGGAGACCCAGTACTTC. Amino acid sequence: CASSLAQTGWETQYF.

A word on this clonotype: A read error is possible here, since a much larger clone lies one base away. The chain recombines TRBV30 with TRBJ2-2, with 7 bases fitting TRBD1. The J segment lost 4 bases and the V segment lost 2 bases, leaving 13 bases of the junction unmatched. Germline lookup yields CDR1 GTSNPN and CDR2 SVGIG (reference sequence). This CDR3 is 17 amino acids long. In DNA form, the CDR3 reads TGTGCCTGGAGTACACGCAGGGACAGATGGGGCACCGGGGAGCTGTTTTTT. It encodes CAWSTRRDRWGTGELFF. The complete variable domain, with remaining parts taken from reference TRBV30 and TRBJ2-2, reads SQTIHQWPATLVQPVGSPLSLECTVEGTSNPNLYWYRQAAGRGLQLLFYSVGIGQISSEVPQNLSASRPQDRQFILSSKKLLLSDSGFYLCAWSTRRDRWGTGELFFGEGSRLTVL.

This clonotype was observed many times. The V gene is TRBV20-1, the J gene TRBJ2-7; D may be TRBD2 (6 bases). V was pared by 1 base and J by 4 bases, with 17 bases between. The CDR3 has 15 amino acids. Germline V CDR1 and CDR2: DFQATT, SNEGSKA (reference sequence). CDR3: CSARGDTGEGYEQYF. The CDR3 DNA sequence: TGCAGTGCTAGAGGTGACACGGGAGAGGGGTACGAGCAGTACTTC.

The chain couples TRBV25-1 to TRBJ2-2; TRBD1 matches 8 bases. Per germline, CDR1 MGHDK and CDR2 SYGVNS. This CDR3 has 16 residues. The junction had 8 bases not matched to a gene; V was cut back by 4 bases and J by 4 bases. The CDR3 reads CASSGLTGDRTGELFF. As DNA, the CDR3 is TGTGCCAGCAGTGGGCTGACAGGGGATCGCACCGGGGAGCTGTTTTTT.

This clonotype showed up just a few times. The chain employs TRBV28 and TRBJ2-3; 8 nucleotides match TRBD1. The length of the CDR3 is 15 residues. From germline, CDR1 is MDHEN and CDR2 SYDVKM. V lost 10 bases to trimming and J lost 5 bases; unmatched junction nucleotides: 14. The DNA of the CDR3 is TGTGCCACCGCAGGGGGCCCTGGCCAGGGAGATACGCAGTATTTT. Amino acids: CATAGGPGQGDTQYF.

The chain employs TRBV19 and TRBJ2-2, with D perhaps TRBD2 (5 bases). Germline V gives CDR1 LNHDA, CDR2 SQIVND (reference sequence). Trimming removed 0 bases from V and 7 bases from J, with 6 bases in between. The CDR3 loop spans 13 amino acids. The CDR3 region is CASSIDGDGELFF. The CDR3, as DNA: TGTGCCAGTAGTATAGACGGGGACGGGGAGCTGTTTTTT.

As regards this clonotype: Just one base apart from a much larger clone, this may be a read error. The chain recombines TRBV6-4 with TRBJ1-2; 8 positions agree with TRBD1. Looked up from germline, CDR1 is MRHNA and CDR2 is SNTAGT. Losses at the gene ends were 4 bases for V and 4 bases for J; bases not matched to a gene: 5. The CDR3 runs to 14 residues. The CDR3 reads CASSVNRGSYGYTF. CDR3 sequence (DNA): TGTGCCAGCAGTGTGAACAGGGGGTCCTATGGCTACACCTTC.

The CDR3 DNA sequence: TGCAGTGCCAGTCGGAGTGGGAGCACAGATACGCAGTATTTT. Amino acid sequence: CSASRSGSTDTQYF. This rearrangement joins TRBV20-1 to TRBJ2-3; unclear D gene. Trimming pared 6 bases from V and 0 bases from J, leaving 13 bases between. The CDR3 is 14 amino acids. Looked up from germline, CDR1 is DFQATT and CDR2 is SNEGSKA (reference sequence).

The chain recombines TRBV6-4 with TRBJ2-7; D could derive from TRBD1 or TRBD2 (7 bases each). The ends were cut back, 5 bases at V and 3 bases at J, with 11 bases in the middle. The CDR3 has 13 residues. Germline V CDR1 and CDR2: MRHNA, SNTAGT. Written as DNA, the CDR3 is TGTGCCAGCAGTCAGGGGGGGCACTACGAGCAGTACGTC. This sequence encodes CASSQGGHYEQYV.

This CDR3 is CASGLNPGSGANVLTF. CDR3 sequence (DNA): TGTGCTAGTGGTTTAAATCCCGGCTCTGGGGCCAACGTCCTGACTTTC. V gene TRBV12-5 combines with J gene TRBJ2-6, with unresolved D. CDR1 and CDR2 from the germline V gene are LGHNT and FRNRAP. The CDR3 is made up of 16 amino acids. Trimming cost V 3 bases and J 0 bases, with 9 bases left between them. The full variable domain, in which reference TRBV12-5 and TRBJ2-6 provide the parts outside the CDR3, is DARVTQTPRHKVTEMGQEVTMRCQPILGHNTVFWYRQTMMQGLELLAYFRNRAPLDDSGMPKDRFSAEMPDATLATLKIQPSEPRDSAVYFCASGLNPGSGANVLTFGAGSRLTVL.

This clonotype was detected ten times or more. V usage is TRBV20-1 and J usage is TRBJ2-3; tentatively, D is TRBD2 (5 bases). Germline-derived CDR1 and CDR2 are DFQATT and SNEGSKA (reference sequence). V was clipped by 6 bases and J by 8 bases, with 15 bases between them. CDR3 length: 12 residues. CDR3 nucleotide sequence: TGCAGTGCAGGTCTCTTCGAGGGTACGCAGTATTTT. As protein: CSAGLFEGTQYF.

This clonotype came up many times. The chain carries TRBV5-8 and TRBJ2-3, with TRBD2 matching over 8 bases. The ends lost 4 bases at V and 1 base at J; junction bases unmatched: 5. Germline V lookup: CDR1 SGHTS, CDR2 YDEGEE. The CDR3 sequence is 15 residues long. The CDR3 DNA reads TGTGCCAGCAGCCTGACGGGGGGGGGCACAGATACGCAGTATTTT. This gives the protein CASSLTGGGTDTQYF.

This clonotype was counted ten times or more. One base away lies a much larger clone, so this may be a sequencing read error. The J gene is TRBJ1-6, the V gene TRBV6-6; 7 bases fit TRBD1. The CDR3 has 14 amino acids. Per germline, CDR1 MNHNY and CDR2 SVGAGI (reference sequence). J was trimmed by 7 bases and V by 5 bases; bases with no gene match: 5. For the CDR3, the DNA is TGTGCCAGCAGTCACGAGACAGGGAATTCACCCCTCCACTTT. The encoded protein is CASSHETGNSPLHF.

Many counts were recorded for this clonotype. This chain joins TRBV5-8 and TRBJ1-2, with D uncertain. The CDR3 loop spans 16 amino acids. Germline V gives CDR1 SGHTS, CDR2 YDEGEE. V was pared by 0 bases and J by 6 bases, with 18 bases between. CDR3 DNA sequence: TGTGCCAGCAGCTTGGTTTCGGGATGGCAGGAGAATGGCTACACCTTC. Protein: CASSLVSGWQENGYTF.

The chain employs TRBV11-2 and TRBJ2-6, with TRBD1 matching over 10 bases. The length of the CDR3 is 15 residues. The junction had 4 bases not matched to a gene; V was cut back by 3 bases and J by 8 bases. From germline, CDR1 is SGHAT and CDR2 FQNNGV. The CDR3 spells CASSLAGQGSNVLTF. CDR3 sequence (DNA): TGTGCCAGCAGCTTGGCGGGACAGGGGTCCAACGTCCTGACTTTC.

On this clonotype: Being one base from a much bigger clone, this may be a read error. The V and J genes are TRBV6-6 and TRBJ2-7; 8 bases align to TRBD1. The CDR3 contains 18 residues. Trimming took 8 bases from V and 3 from J; bases not matched to a gene: 21. The germline V gene has CDR1 MNHNY and CDR2 SVGAGI (reference sequence). In DNA, the CDR3 is TGTGCCAGCGGCCGCTCCGGGGATATGGGGACAGGAGTCTACGAGCAGTACGTC. Translation: CASGRSGDMGTGVYEQYV.

This clonotype was detected ten times or more. The chain links TRBV5-1 to TRBJ2-2; D is unclear. CDR3 size: 13 residues. CDR1 is SGHRS and CDR2 is YFSETQ in the germline V gene. V was cut by 4 bases and J by 4 bases, with 8 bases left in between. The chain's CDR3 is CASSLTPTGELFF. Written as DNA, the CDR3 is TGCGCCAGCAGCCTGACCCCCACCGGGGAGCTGTTTTTT.

This clonotype was observed at least ten times. The chain employs TRBV4-3 and TRBJ2-1, with 10 bases matching TRBD2. The germline CDR1 and CDR2 sequences are LGHNA and YSLEER. This CDR3 has 16 amino acids. Losses at the gene ends were 0 bases for V and 4 bases for J; bases not matched to a gene: 3. CDR3 DNA: TGCGCCAGCAGCCAAGAGGTACTAGCGGGGTACAATGAGCAGTTCTTC. This translates into CASSQEVLAGYNEQFF.

The J gene is TRBJ2-1, the V gene TRBV25-1; D not certain. This CDR3 comprises 14 residues. Germline V gene sequence: CDR1 MGHDK, CDR2 SYGVNS. V lost 4 bases, J lost 8 bases, and 15 bases lay in between. The CDR3 loop is CASSARRIRDEQFF. The CDR3 DNA reads as TGTGCCAGCAGTGCTAGACGGATACGGGATGAGCAGTTCTTC. Looking up the rest from reference TRBV25-1 and TRBJ2-1 gives the full variable domain: EADIYQTPRYLVIGTGKKITLECSQTMGHDKMYWYQQDPGMELHLIHYSYGVNSTEKGDLSSESTVSRIRTEHFPLTLESARPSHTSQYLCASSARRIRDEQFFGPGTRLTVL.

This clonotype was found many times. This rearrangement joins TRBV7-9 to TRBJ2-3; 7 positions match TRBD2. Per germline, CDR1 SEHNR and CDR2 FQNEAQ (reference sequence). The CDR3 loop spans 13 amino acids. The V segment lost 10 bases and the J segment 2 bases; nucleotides outside the gene matches: 6. Written as DNA, the CDR3 is TGTGCCATTGCGGGGGAACTCACAGATACGCAGTATTTT. It encodes CAIAGELTDTQYF.

The chain links TRBV7-8 to TRBJ2-3; 14 nucleotides line up with TRBD2. Trimming cost V 3 bases and J 4 bases; bases outside gene matches: 9. The CDR3 consists of 18 residues. Germline V CDR1 and CDR2: SGHVS, FQNEAQ. The CDR3 nucleotides read TGTGCCAGCAGCTTGGGACTAGCGGGGGCCAACATCGCAGATACGCAGTATTTT. Amino acids: CASSLGLAGANIADTQYF. The entire variable domain, with the rest obtained from reference TRBV7-8 and TRBJ2-3, is as follows: GAGVSQSPRYKVAKRGQDVALRCDPISGHVSLFWYQQALGQGPEFLTYFQNEAQLDKSGLPSDRFFAERPEGSVSTLKIQRTQQEDSAVYLCASSLGLAGANIADTQYFGPGTRLTVL.

The chain uses TRBV20-1 and TRBJ2-5; D is perhaps TRBD1 or TRBD2 (7 bases each). Per germline, CDR1 DFQATT and CDR2 SNEGSKA (reference sequence). The CDR3 is 15 residues long. V was shortened by 5 bases and J by 5 bases, with 21 bases between the two germline ends. The CDR3 is CSARLNPGGGETQYF. CDR3 DNA sequence: TGCAGTGCTCGCCTAAATCCAGGGGGGGGGGAGACCCAGTACTTC.